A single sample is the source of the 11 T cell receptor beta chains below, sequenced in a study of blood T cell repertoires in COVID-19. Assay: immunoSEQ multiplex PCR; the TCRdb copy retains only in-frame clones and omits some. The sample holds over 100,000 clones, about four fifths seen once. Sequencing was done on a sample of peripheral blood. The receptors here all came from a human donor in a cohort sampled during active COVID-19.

CDR3 DNA: TGTGCCAGCAGCTCACGACAGGGGGGAAACACCATATATTTT. This sequence encodes CASSSRQGGNTIYF. The V gene is TRBV9, the J gene TRBJ1-3, with 8 bases aligning to TRBD1. The V segment lost 4 bases and the J segment 4 bases; nucleotides outside the gene matches: 4. The CDR3 is made up of 14 amino acids. From germline, CDR1 is SGDLS and CDR2 YYNGEE.

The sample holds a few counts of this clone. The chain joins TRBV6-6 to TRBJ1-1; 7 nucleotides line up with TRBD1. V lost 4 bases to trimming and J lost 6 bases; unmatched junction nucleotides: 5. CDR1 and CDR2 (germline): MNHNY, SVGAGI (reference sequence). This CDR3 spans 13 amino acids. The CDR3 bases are TGTGCCAGCAGTTTCGGGACAGCCGCTGAAGCTTTCTTT. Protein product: CASSFGTAAEAFF.

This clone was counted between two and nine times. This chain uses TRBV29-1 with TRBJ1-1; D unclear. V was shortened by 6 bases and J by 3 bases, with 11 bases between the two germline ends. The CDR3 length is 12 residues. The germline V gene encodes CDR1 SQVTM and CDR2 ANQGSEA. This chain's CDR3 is CSVRRVDTEAFF. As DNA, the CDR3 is TGCAGCGTCCGGAGGGTGGACACTGAAGCTTTCTTT. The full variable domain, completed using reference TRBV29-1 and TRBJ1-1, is SAVISQKPSRDICQRGTSLTIQCQVDSQVTMMFWYRQQPGQSLTLIATANQGSEATYESGFVIDKFPISRPNLTFSTLTVSNMSPEDSSIYLCSVRRVDTEAFFGQGTRLTVV.

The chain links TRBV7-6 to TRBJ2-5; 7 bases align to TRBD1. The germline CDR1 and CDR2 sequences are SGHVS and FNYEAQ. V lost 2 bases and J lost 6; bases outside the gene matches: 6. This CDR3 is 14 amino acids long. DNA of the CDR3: TGTGCCAGCAGCTTAACAGGGGCAGTGCAGACCCAGTACTTC. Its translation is CASSLTGAVQTQYF.

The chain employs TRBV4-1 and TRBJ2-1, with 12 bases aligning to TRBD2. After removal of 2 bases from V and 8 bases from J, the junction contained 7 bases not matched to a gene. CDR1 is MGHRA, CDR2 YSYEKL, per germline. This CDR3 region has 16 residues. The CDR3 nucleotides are TGCGCCAGCAGCCAAACCTCTAGCGGGGGGGTGTATGAGCAGTTCTTC. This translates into CASSQTSSGGVYEQFF.

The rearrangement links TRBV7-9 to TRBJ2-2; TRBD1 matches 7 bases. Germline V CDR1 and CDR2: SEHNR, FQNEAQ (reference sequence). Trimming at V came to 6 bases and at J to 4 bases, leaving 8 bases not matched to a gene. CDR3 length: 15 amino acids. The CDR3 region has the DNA TGTGCCAGCAGACCAGGGGGTGTCGGCACCGGGGAGCTGTTTTTT. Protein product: CASRPGGVGTGELFF.

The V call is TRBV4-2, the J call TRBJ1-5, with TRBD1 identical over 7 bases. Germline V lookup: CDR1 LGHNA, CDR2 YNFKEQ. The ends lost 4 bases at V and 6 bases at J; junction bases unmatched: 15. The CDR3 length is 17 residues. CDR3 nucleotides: TGTGCCAGCAGCCTGGTCGAGCTGGCAGGGGGACGTCAGCCCCAGCATTTT. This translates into CASSLVELAGGRQPQHF.

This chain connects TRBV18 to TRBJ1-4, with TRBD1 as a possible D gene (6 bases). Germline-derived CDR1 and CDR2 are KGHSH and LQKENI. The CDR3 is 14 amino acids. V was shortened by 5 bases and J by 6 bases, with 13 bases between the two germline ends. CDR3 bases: TGTGCCAGCTCAGTAGACAGGTCCTATGAAAAACTGTTTTTT. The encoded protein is CASSVDRSYEKLFF.

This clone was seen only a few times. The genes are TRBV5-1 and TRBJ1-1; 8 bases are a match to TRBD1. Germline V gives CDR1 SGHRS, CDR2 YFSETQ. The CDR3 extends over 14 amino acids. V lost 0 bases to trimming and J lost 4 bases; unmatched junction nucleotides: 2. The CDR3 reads CASSLGTGFTEAFF. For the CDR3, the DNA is TGCGCCAGCAGCTTGGGGACAGGGTTCACTGAAGCTTTCTTT.

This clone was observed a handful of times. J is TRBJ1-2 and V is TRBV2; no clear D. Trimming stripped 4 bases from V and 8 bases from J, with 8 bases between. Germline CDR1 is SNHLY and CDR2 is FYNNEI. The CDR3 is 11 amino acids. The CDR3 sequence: CASSGRRGYTF. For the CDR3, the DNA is TGTGCCAGCAGTGGGAGGAGAGGCTACACCTTC.

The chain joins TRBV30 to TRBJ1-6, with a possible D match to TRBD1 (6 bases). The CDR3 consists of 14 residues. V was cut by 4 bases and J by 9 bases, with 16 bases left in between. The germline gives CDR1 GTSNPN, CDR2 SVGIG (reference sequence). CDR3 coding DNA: TGTGCCTGGACTGCAGGGGTTTCGGGTTCACCCCTCCACTTT. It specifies CAWTAGVSGSPLHF.